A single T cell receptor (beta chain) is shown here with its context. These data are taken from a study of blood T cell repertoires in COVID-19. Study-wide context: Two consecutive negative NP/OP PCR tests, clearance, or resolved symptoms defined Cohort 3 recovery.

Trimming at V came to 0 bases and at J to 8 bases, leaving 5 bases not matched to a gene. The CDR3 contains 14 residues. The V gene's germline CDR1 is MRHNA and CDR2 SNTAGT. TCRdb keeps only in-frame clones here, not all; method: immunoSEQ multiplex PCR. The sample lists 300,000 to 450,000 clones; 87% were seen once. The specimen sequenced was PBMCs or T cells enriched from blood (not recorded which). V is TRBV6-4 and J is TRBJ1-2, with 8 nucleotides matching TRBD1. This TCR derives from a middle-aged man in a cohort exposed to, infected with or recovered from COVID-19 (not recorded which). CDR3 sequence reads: CASSDSTGVEGYTF. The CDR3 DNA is TGTGCCAGCAGTGACTCGACAGGGGTGGAAGGCTACACCTTC.